The 31 T cell receptor beta chains below come from one sample, sequenced in a study of cytomegalovirus exposure and HLA in healthy donors. The PCR used 60 Vbeta and 13 Jbeta primers. Some clones are missing from TCRdb's copy, which holds only in-frame ones; the method was immunoSEQ multiplex PCR. This table holds around 130,000 clones, 78% found once. Source material: PBMCs. The receptors come from a woman under 30 in good health and CMV-seronegative.

This sequence joins TRBV4-1 and TRBJ2-7; 7 bases fit TRBD1. The CDR3 has 15 amino acids. The V and J ends lost 3 bases and 3 bases, in that order; junction bases with no gene match: 8. Germline V gives CDR1 MGHRA, CDR2 YSYEKL. CDR3 sequence (DNA): TGCGCCAGCAGCCACCCAGGACAGGTTCGCTACGAGCAGTACTTC. This gives the protein CASSHPGQVRYEQYF.

This CDR3 reads CAIRRDSSYNEQFF. DNA for the CDR3: TGTGCCATCAGAAGGGACAGCTCCTACAATGAGCAGTTCTTC. V and J are TRBV10-3 and TRBJ2-1, with TRBD1 identical over 7 bases. Germline CDR1 ENHRY, CDR2 SYGVKD. The length of the CDR3 is 14 residues. Losses at the gene ends were 6 bases for V and 0 bases for J; bases not matched to a gene: 2.

This chain connects TRBV6-6 to TRBJ2-7; the D gene is possibly TRBD2 (5 bases). Trimming took off 4 bases at V and 1 base at J, with 8 bases between the two ends. The germline CDR1 and CDR2 sequences are MNHNY and SVGAGI (reference sequence). The CDR3 totals 13 residues. CDR3: CASSWGASYEQYF. The CDR3 DNA is TGTGCCAGCAGTTGGGGAGCGTCCTACGAGCAGTACTTC.

The chain links TRBV25-1 to TRBJ1-2; the match to TRBD1 covers 11 bases. Germline V gene data show CDR1 as MGHDK and CDR2 as SYGVNS. This CDR3 contains 15 residues. Unmatched junction bases numbered 9, after V lost 4 bases and J lost 8 bases. CDR3 in DNA: TGTGCCAGCAGTGCTAGGACAGGGGGCTTCTGGGGCTACACCTTC. Protein sequence: CASSARTGGFWGYTF.

The J gene is TRBJ2-7, the V gene TRBV11-3; a weak D match, TRBD1 (6 bases). CDR1 is SGHNT and CDR2 is YENEEA in the germline V gene. Trimming shortened V by 5 bases and J by 3 bases, and 14 bases separated the two germline ends. This CDR3 contains 14 residues. The CDR3 here is CASSRDGTSYEQYF. DNA of the CDR3: TGTGCCAGCAGCCGCGACGGGACAAGCTACGAGCAGTACTTC.

The chain combines TRBV5-6 with TRBJ2-7, with D perhaps TRBD2 (6 bases). CDR1 is SGHDT and CDR2 is YYEEEE in the germline V gene. V was trimmed by 3 bases and J by 4 bases, leaving 20 bases between them. The CDR3 has 16 amino acids. In nucleotides, the CDR3 is TGTGCCAGCAGCTGGGCGCCGGGGGATCCATGGTACGAGCAGTACTTC. Its translation: CASSWAPGDPWYEQYF.

This clone was seen a few times. This chain joins TRBV5-4 and TRBJ2-2; TRBD1 might be the D (6 bases). There are 15 residues in the CDR3. With 0 bases removed from V and 6 bases from J, the gap between germline ends came to 12 bases. Looked up from germline, CDR1 is SGHNT and CDR2 is YYREEE (reference sequence). DNA of the CDR3: TGTGCCAGCAGCTTGGCCCACAGGGCGCCCGGGGAGCTGTTTTTT. Protein: CASSLAHRAPGELFF.

This clone was picked up a small number of times. The V and J genes are TRBV6-1 and TRBJ2-2, with a possible D match to TRBD2 (5 bases). From germline, CDR1 is MNHNS and CDR2 SASEGT. The CDR3 is 14 residues long. Trimming took 7 bases from V and 4 from J, leaving 13 bases between them. The CDR3 sequence is CASTGAGGTGELFF. The CDR3 DNA sequence: TGTGCCAGCACCGGCGCGGGCGGCACCGGGGAGCTGTTTTTT.

V and J are TRBV7-9 and TRBJ2-5; weak D call: TRBD1 (5 bases). From germline, CDR1 is SEHNR and CDR2 FQNEAQ (reference sequence). V shed 5 bases and J shed 0 bases, with 22 bases lying between them. The CDR3 has 18 amino acids. The CDR3, as DNA: TGTGCCAGCAGCCCATCGATTGGGGCAGCGAATTACCAAGAGACCCAGTACTTC. Translated, it gives CASSPSIGAANYQETQYF.

The chain has TRBV7-9 and TRBJ1-2; D gene ambiguous. V lost 5 bases, J lost 8 bases, and 15 bases lay in between. This CDR3 is 13 amino acids long. CDR1 is SEHNR, CDR2 FQNEAQ, per germline (reference sequence). Written as DNA, the CDR3 is TGTGCCAGCAGCCAAGCCGGGTCTCCGGGCTACACCTTC. It translates to CASSQAGSPGYTF.

The chain carries TRBV5-1 and TRBJ2-5, with 13 bases that match TRBD2. Per germline, CDR1 SGHRS and CDR2 YFSETQ. The CDR3 contains 16 residues. J was trimmed by 5 bases and V by 0 bases; bases with no gene match: 4. The CDR3 region has the DNA TGCGCCAGCAGCTTGGGGACTAGCGGGAGTGCGGAGACCCAGTACTTC. Its translation: CASSLGTSGSAETQYF.

This sequence joins TRBV4-2 and TRBJ2-2; 8 nucleotides match TRBD1. From germline, CDR1 is LGHNA and CDR2 YNFKEQ. V was pared by 2 bases and J by 8 bases, with 10 bases of the junction left unmatched. The CDR3 sequence is 16 residues long. The CDR3 DNA sequence: TGTGCCAGCAGCCAACCAGAAACAGGGGGTCGGGGGGAGCTGTTTTTT. It encodes CASSQPETGGRGELFF.

The chain links TRBV7-9 to TRBJ1-1; maybe TRBD1 (6 bases). CDR1 is SEHNR and CDR2 is FQNEAQ in the germline V gene (reference sequence). The CDR3 contains 14 residues. V dropped 2 bases and J dropped 5 bases, with 12 bases sitting between them. The CDR3 nucleotides read TGTGCCAGCAGCTTATCCGGCCAGGGGACTGAAGCTTTCTTT. Translating gives CASSLSGQGTEAFF.

CDR3 amino acids: CASSQTAQNTEAFF. CDR3 bases: TGTGCCAGCAGTCAGACAGCCCAGAACACTGAAGCTTTCTTT. The chain uses TRBV27 and TRBJ1-1, with D possibly being TRBD1 (5 bases). Germline-derived CDR1 and CDR2 are MNHEY and SMNVEV (reference sequence). Trimming took 5 bases from V and 1 from J, leaving 11 bases between them. The CDR3 covers 14 residues.

This chain connects TRBV9 to TRBJ2-7, with 11 bases fitting TRBD2. Per germline, CDR1 SGDLS and CDR2 YYNGEE. CDR3 length equals 16 residues. The J segment lost 2 bases and the V segment lost 3 bases, leaving 7 bases of the junction unmatched. The CDR3 sequence is CASSAEVAGGPYEQYF. The CDR3 DNA reads TGTGCCAGCAGCGCGGAGGTAGCGGGAGGGCCCTACGAGCAGTACTTC.

The rearrangement uses TRBV5-4 and TRBJ1-1; D uncertain. Germline-derived CDR1 and CDR2 are SGHNT and YYREEE (reference sequence). The V gene lost 0 bases and the J gene lost 4 bases, with 7 bases spanning the gap. This CDR3 spans 13 amino acids. The CDR3 DNA is TGTGCCAGCAGCTTGGGGGCGAGCACTGAAGCTTTCTTT. This sequence encodes CASSLGASTEAFF.

The rearrangement uses TRBV19 and TRBJ2-3, with TRBD2 matching over 8 bases. The CDR3 length is 15 residues. Unmatched junction bases numbered 3, after V lost 3 bases and J lost 1 base. Germline V gene lookup returns CDR1 LNHDA and CDR2 SQIVND (reference sequence). The CDR3 nucleotides read TGTGCCAGTAGTATGGGGCGGGAGGGCACAGATACGCAGTATTTT. It codes for CASSMGREGTDTQYF.

The gene calls are TRBV30 and TRBJ2-1; 13 nucleotides line up with TRBD2. Trimming removed 4 bases from V and 0 bases from J; junction bases left unmatched: 12. Germline V CDR1 and CDR2: GTSNPN, SVGIG (reference sequence). This CDR3 has 19 residues. CDR3 DNA: TGTGCCTGGACCCACACCGGGACTAGCGGGAAGAGCTCCTACAATGAGCAGTTCTTC. Its translation is CAWTHTGTSGKSSYNEQFF.

V usage is TRBV5-1 and J usage is TRBJ2-3, with TRBD2 matching over 7 bases. Germline V gene sequence: CDR1 SGHRS, CDR2 YFSETQ. CDR3 length equals 16 residues. J gave up 2 bases and V 4 bases, and 10 bases lay outside the gene matches. The CDR3 coding sequence is TGCGCCAGCAGCCTAGGGGCGGGAGCCCACACAGATACGCAGTATTTT. Its translation is CASSLGAGAHTDTQYF.

This rearrangement joins TRBV6-5 to TRBJ2-7; TRBD2 matches 7 bases. V lost 11 bases to trimming and J lost 2 bases; unmatched junction nucleotides: 12. This CDR3 is built from 14 residues. Germline values: CDR1 MNHEY, CDR2 SVGAGI. In DNA, the CDR3 is TGTGCCGCGTCCCTAGCGGAGGGACCCTACGAGCAGTACTTC. This encodes CAASLAEGPYEQYF.

For the CDR3, the DNA is TGTGCCAGCCGAACTGGGCTGATCACTGAAGCTTTCTTT. This encodes CASRTGLITEAFF. V is TRBV19 and J is TRBJ1-1; D uncertain. The CDR3 sequence is 13 residues long. Germline CDR1 LNHDA, CDR2 SQIVND (reference sequence). Deletions cut 9 bases from V and 4 bases from J, with 15 bases between.

This clone was counted only a few times. This sample includes further DNA sequences coding for the same CDR3. The CDR3 region has the DNA TGTGCCAGCAGTCCGGGACTGATACAAGAGACCCAGTACTTC. Its translation: CASSPGLIQETQYF. The gene calls are TRBV6-1 and TRBJ2-5; D may be TRBD2 (6 bases). CDR1 and CDR2 from the germline V gene are MNHNS and SASEGT. The V end lost 5 bases, the J end lost 2 bases, and 12 bases lay between the germline ends. The CDR3 length is 14 residues.

The J gene is TRBJ2-5, the V gene TRBV6-5; 12 nucleotides agree with TRBD2. Germline CDR1 reads MNHEY; CDR2 reads SVGAGI. The V and J ends lost 6 bases and 5 bases, in that order; junction bases with no gene match: 7. The CDR3 spans 15 residues. The DNA of the CDR3 is TGTGCCAGCAGGCGACTAGCGGGAGTTGGCGAGACCCAGTACTTC. This sequence encodes CASRRLAGVGETQYF.

The chain uses TRBV27 and TRBJ2-7, with TRBD2 identical over 12 bases. CDR3 size: 16 residues. Looked up from germline, CDR1 is MNHEY and CDR2 is SMNVEV (reference sequence). Germline trimming cut 5 bases from V and 6 bases from J; bases unmatched to any gene: 11. Here the CDR3 DNA reads TGTGCCAGCAGTCTCCGGCTAGCGGGAGGGCCAGGCGAGCAGTACTTC. Its translation: CASSLRLAGGPGEQYF.

The rearrangement links TRBV30 to TRBJ1-1, with 11 bases matching TRBD1. The CDR3 covers 15 residues. V lost 7 bases to trimming and J lost 4 bases; unmatched junction nucleotides: 11. From germline, CDR1 is GTSNPN and CDR2 SVGIG (reference sequence). The CDR3 DNA reads TGTGCCTTGTCGATTTATGGGACAGGGGGCACTGAAGCTTTCTTT. Amino acid sequence: CALSIYGTGGTEAFF.

The chain uses TRBV11-3 and TRBJ2-1; TRBD2 matches at 8 bases. From germline, CDR1 is SGHNT and CDR2 YENEEA. The length of the CDR3 is 15 residues. Trimming took 0 bases from V and 6 from J; bases not matched to a gene: 4. DNA for the CDR3: TGTGCCAGCAGCTTAGAAGCGGGAGAAGGCAATGAGCAGTTCTTC. It translates to CASSLEAGEGNEQFF.

V usage is TRBV11-3 and J usage is TRBJ2-1; D is perhaps TRBD1 (5 bases). Germline CDR1 is SGHNT and CDR2 is YENEEA. This CDR3 spans 13 amino acids. Trimming left V 1 base short and J 13 bases short, with 14 bases between. The CDR3 spells CASSLGRAGSQFF. CDR3 DNA: TGTGCCAGCAGCTTAGGTCGCGCAGGGTCCCAGTTCTTC.

This clone was counted between two and nine times. Compared with germline, one end of the junction differs, possibly owing to a read error. V and J are TRBV4-1 and TRBJ1-3; tentative D call: TRBD1 (6 bases). The CDR3 is 14 amino acids. Germline-derived CDR1 and CDR2 are MGHRA and YSYEKL. This CDR3 reads CASSWGRAGNAIYF. CDR3 nucleotide sequence: TGCGCCAGCAGCTGGGGGCGCGCTGGAAACGCCATATATTTT.

The chain links TRBV6-4 to TRBJ1-1; TRBD1 might be the D (6 bases). The CDR3 consists of 17 residues. Trimming cost V 8 bases and J 8 bases, with 30 bases left between them. Germline V gene sequence: CDR1 MRHNA, CDR2 SNTAGT. DNA for the CDR3: TGTGCCAGCTCTCCTGGGGCGGGCCAGGGGAGACCCCACGAAGCTTTCTTT. Its translation: CASSPGAGQGRPHEAFF.

Concerning this clone itself: Other DNA sequences in the sample encode the same CDR3. This rearrangement joins TRBV6-5 to TRBJ2-2; D remains ambiguous. The CDR3 consists of 12 residues. CDR1 is MNHEY, CDR2 SVGAGI, per germline. The germline V and J ends were trimmed by 6 bases and 7 bases, with 9 bases remaining between them. The CDR3 sequence: CASSPSYGELFF. The CDR3 nucleotides are TGTGCCAGCAGCCCCAGTTACGGGGAGCTGTTTTTT.

The CDR3 DNA is TGTGCCAGCAGTTCGGGGGGGCAGGACAATCAGCCCCAGCATTTT. Encoded protein: CASSSGGQDNQPQHF. The chain has TRBV6-5 and TRBJ1-5; D perhaps matches TRBD1 (6 bases). Germline V gene lookup returns CDR1 MNHEY and CDR2 SVGAGI. V dropped 4 bases and J dropped 3 bases, with 13 bases sitting between them. This CDR3 contains 15 residues.